Here is one T cell receptor (beta chain) with its context. Authors' data handling: Estimation of nucleated cell counts relied on the amplification of reference gene primers. Profiling relied on immunoSEQ multiplex PCR, and the TCRdb table lists in-frame clones only, not all of them. V, J and clone size derive from that table, while D and trimming were established from the DNA sequence. The sample lists approximately 28,000 clones, 90% to 95% occurring once. The sample belongs to a study of blood T cell repertoires in COVID-19. Study-level background: COVID-19 samples, acute and convalescent, were from the United States, Italy and Spain. The cDNA or gDNA used as material had been derived from T cells, B-cell-depleted T cells, or PBMCs.

The V end lost 6 bases, the J end lost 4 bases, and 12 bases lay between the germline ends. The CDR3 covers 13 residues. This chain joins TRBV12-3 or TRBV12-4 and TRBJ1-1; no definite D call. What was sequenced was peripheral blood. This TCR was recovered from a woman aged 65 to 85 with COVID-19, enrolled during active disease. CDR3 in DNA: TGTGCCAGCAGGCTCCTAGGTGGCACTGAAGCTTTCTTT. Protein product: CASRLLGGTEAFF.